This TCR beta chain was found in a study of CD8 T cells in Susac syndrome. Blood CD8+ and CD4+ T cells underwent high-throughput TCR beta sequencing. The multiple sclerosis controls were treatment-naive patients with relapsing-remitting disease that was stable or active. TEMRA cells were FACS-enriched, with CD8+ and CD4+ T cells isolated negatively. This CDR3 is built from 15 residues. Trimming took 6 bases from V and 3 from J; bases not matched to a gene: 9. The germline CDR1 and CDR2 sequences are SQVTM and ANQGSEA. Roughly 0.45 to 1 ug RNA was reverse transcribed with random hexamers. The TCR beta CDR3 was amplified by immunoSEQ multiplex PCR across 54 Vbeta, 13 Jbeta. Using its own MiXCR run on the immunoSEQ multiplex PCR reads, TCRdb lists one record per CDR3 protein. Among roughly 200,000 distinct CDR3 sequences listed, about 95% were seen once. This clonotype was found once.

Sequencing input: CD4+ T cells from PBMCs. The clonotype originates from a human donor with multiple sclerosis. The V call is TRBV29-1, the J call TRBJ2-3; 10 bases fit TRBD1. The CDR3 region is CSVTTGTGETDTQYF. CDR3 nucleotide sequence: TGCAGCGTCACTACCGGGACAGGGGAAACAGATACGCAGTATTTT.